This is a list of T cell receptor beta chains from one sample in a study of T cell repertoires in cytomegalovirus infection. MiXCR, run by TCRdb on the reads, gives a single entry per CDR3 protein. The sample gives fewer than 200,000 distinct CDR3 sequences, roughly a fifth of which show up once; approximately 2.9% is in the top ten. The source material was PBMCs. The source is a human donor in good health (CMV status not recorded). Some clones in this sample may be carry-over from other donors' samples. Both conserved end residues are trimmed from each CDR3. D genes are given only for firm matches.

d_call: .
j_call: TRBJ1-1
v_call: TRBV11-3
cdr3_aa: ASSLGTREAF

d_call: TRBD2
j_call: TRBJ2-7
v_call: TRBV29-1
cdr3_aa: SVESGLGLAGTYEQY

d_call: .
j_call: TRBJ1-1
v_call: TRBV7-2
cdr3_aa: ASSRTGSEAF

d_call: TRBD2
j_call: TRBJ2-4
v_call: TRBV20-1
cdr3_aa: SARTSGGAKNIQY

d_call: .
j_call: TRBJ2-2
v_call: TRBV7-2
cdr3_aa: ASSPGPRGANTGELF

d_call: .
j_call: TRBJ2-1
v_call: TRBV15
cdr3_aa: ATKQGRGYNEQF

d_call: TRBD2
j_call: TRBJ2-1
v_call: TRBV12-3/TRBV12-4
cdr3_aa: ASKGLAGGTEQF

d_call: TRBD1
j_call: TRBJ2-7
v_call: TRBV5-4
cdr3_aa: ASSEGTGRNEQY

d_call: TRBD1
j_call: TRBJ2-3
v_call: TRBV2
cdr3_aa: ASSFDRGRSDTQY

d_call: .
j_call: TRBJ2-3
v_call: TRBV30
cdr3_aa: AWTRESPTDTQY

d_call: .
j_call: TRBJ1-2
v_call: TRBV20-1
cdr3_aa: SARDRNRPYGYT

d_call: .
j_call: TRBJ1-1
v_call: TRBV7-2
cdr3_aa: ASSLSDTEAF

d_call: .
j_call: TRBJ2-7
v_call: TRBV2
cdr3_aa: ASSDPQGLSFEQY

d_call: TRBD1
j_call: TRBJ1-2
v_call: TRBV20-1
cdr3_aa: SARERGQWLTNYGYT

d_call: TRBD2
j_call: TRBJ2-3
v_call: TRBV6-2/TRBV6-3
cdr3_aa: ASSYPGLSGRYEDTQY

d_call: .
j_call: TRBJ2-7
v_call: TRBV7-6
cdr3_aa: ASSRRGAASSYEQY

d_call: .
j_call: TRBJ1-5
v_call: TRBV20-1
cdr3_aa: SAISVTGGVNQPQH

d_call: .
j_call: TRBJ1-2
v_call: TRBV11-2
cdr3_aa: ASSLEGVLGGGYT

d_call: .
j_call: TRBJ2-7
v_call: TRBV5-5
cdr3_aa: ASRHTRAGSYEQY

d_call: TRBD2
j_call: TRBJ2-1
v_call: TRBV7-2
cdr3_aa: ASSPSGGNYYNEQF

d_call: .
j_call: TRBJ2-5
v_call: TRBV7-9
cdr3_aa: ASSFPQVETQY

d_call: .
j_call: TRBJ1-1
v_call: TRBV5-1
cdr3_aa: ASSLAPGGGTEAF

d_call: TRBD1
j_call: TRBJ2-1
v_call: TRBV7-3
cdr3_aa: ASSWTGRSSYNEQF

d_call: TRBD1
j_call: TRBJ2-7
v_call: TRBV2
cdr3_aa: ASRRGTGGSYEQY

d_call: .
j_call: TRBJ2-3
v_call: TRBV19
cdr3_aa: ASSIQGTDTQY

d_call: TRBD1
j_call: TRBJ2-7
v_call: TRBV6-8
cdr3_aa: ASSSIRTGKYEQY

d_call: .
j_call: TRBJ2-7
v_call: TRBV4-1
cdr3_aa: ASSQGGQWTYEQY